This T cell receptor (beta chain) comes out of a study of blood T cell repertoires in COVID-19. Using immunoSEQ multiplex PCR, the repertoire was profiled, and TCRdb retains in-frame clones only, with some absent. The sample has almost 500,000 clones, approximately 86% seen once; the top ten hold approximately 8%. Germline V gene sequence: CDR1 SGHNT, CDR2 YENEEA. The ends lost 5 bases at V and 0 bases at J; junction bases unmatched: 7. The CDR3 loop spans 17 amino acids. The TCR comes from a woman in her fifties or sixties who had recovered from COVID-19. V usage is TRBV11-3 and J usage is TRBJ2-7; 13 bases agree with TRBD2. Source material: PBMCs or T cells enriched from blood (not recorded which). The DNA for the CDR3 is TGTGCCAGCAGCAATGGAGGGACTAGCGGGGCCTCCTACGAGCAGTACTTC. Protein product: CASSNGGTSGASYEQYF.